A single sample gave rise to the 28 T cell receptor beta chains below, sequenced in a study of spatial heterogeneity in lung cancer. As to time point: blood at routine non-recurrence follow-up after resection. TCRdb re-called the 5' RACE reads with MiXCR, one entry per CDR3 protein. The sample yields approximately 100,000 distinct CDR3 sequences, 19% seen once. The sequences come from PBMCs, collected at follow-up. Receptor source: a male donor with early-stage non-small cell lung cancer.

In its sample, this clonotype was seen a few times. The gene calls are TRBV7-9 and TRBJ2-1, with D tentatively TRBD1 or TRBD2 (5 bases each). Germline V gene data show CDR1 as SEHNR and CDR2 as FQNEAQ (reference sequence). V lost 10 bases, J lost 4 bases, and 14 bases lay in between. The CDR3 covers 13 residues. This CDR3 reads CAIPGPQYNEQFF. CDR3 DNA: TGTGCCATCCCGGGACCCCAATACAATGAGCAGTTCTTC. Full variable domain (remainder filled in from reference TRBV7-9 and TRBJ2-1): DTGVSQNPRHKITKRGQNVTFRCDPISEHNRLYWYRQTLGQGPEFLTYFQNEAQLEKSRLLSDRFSAERPKGSFSTLEIQRTEQGDSAMYLCAIPGPQYNEQFFGPGTRLTVL.

This clonotype was counted only a few times. The chain is built from TRBV10-3 and TRBJ1-6; 7 bases line up with TRBD1. This CDR3 region has 13 residues. V gave up 8 bases and J gave up 7 bases; unmatched junction bases: 5. Germline assignment: CDR1 ENHRY and CDR2 SYGVKD. In DNA form, the CDR3 reads TGTGCCATCGGACAGGAGGAGAATTCACCCCTCCACTTT. The encoded protein is CAIGQEENSPLHF.

In its sample, this clonotype was seen many times. The CDR3, as DNA: TGCGCCAGCAGCTTCCGAGGGACAGGAATTACCTACGAGCAGTACTTC. Translating gives CASSFRGTGITYEQYF. V and J are TRBV5-1 and TRBJ2-7, with TRBD1 matching over 8 bases. Germline CDR1 and CDR2: SGHRS and YFSETQ. The CDR3 runs to 16 residues. Trimming at V came to 2 bases and at J to 2 bases, leaving 9 bases not matched to a gene.

This chain links TRBV18 with TRBJ2-3; D possibly corresponds to TRBD1 (5 bases). Trimming pared 3 bases from V and 4 bases from J, leaving 14 bases between. The CDR3 is 15 residues long. Germline V gene data show CDR1 as KGHSH and CDR2 as LQKENI. This CDR3 reads CASSPSQGWSDTQYF. The CDR3 bases are TGTGCCAGCTCACCGTCTCAGGGTTGGTCAGATACGCAGTATTTT.

A few counts support this clonotype. The V and J genes are TRBV7-9 and TRBJ2-5; no clear D gene. The CDR3 contains 14 residues. Deletions cut 3 bases from V and 6 bases from J, with 14 bases between. The germline V gene has CDR1 SEHNR and CDR2 FQNEAQ (reference sequence). The CDR3 protein is CASSFPPSLQTQYF. Written as DNA, the CDR3 is TGTGCCAGCAGCTTTCCTCCTTCCCTACAGACCCAGTACTTC.

The chain has TRBV20-1 and TRBJ1-5, with 8 bases aligning to TRBD1. This CDR3 is built from 16 residues. V gave up 1 base and J gave up 7 bases; unmatched junction bases: 12. The germline V gene has CDR1 DFQATT and CDR2 SNEGSKA (reference sequence). The CDR3 loop reads CSARVHRETGEQPQHF. The CDR3 bases are TGCAGTGCTAGAGTTCATAGGGAGACAGGGGAGCAGCCCCAGCATTTT.

The chain employs TRBV7-9 and TRBJ2-1; tentatively, D is TRBD1 or TRBD2 (5 bases each). The V gene lost 5 bases and the J gene lost 8 bases, with 19 bases spanning the gap. CDR1 and CDR2 (germline): SEHNR, FQNEAQ (reference sequence). This CDR3 is built from 15 residues. CDR3 sequence: CASSLLRDRNYEQFF. Written as DNA, the CDR3 is TGTGCCAGCAGCCTTCTCCGGGACCGCAACTATGAGCAGTTCTTC.

This sequence joins TRBV19 and TRBJ1-5, with D hard to call. This CDR3 is built from 15 residues. V was shortened by 2 bases and J by 8 bases, with 16 bases between the two germline ends. Germline values: CDR1 LNHDA, CDR2 SQIVND (reference sequence). In DNA, the CDR3 is TGTGCCAGTAGTATACAAGGCCTCCCCACTGAGCCCCAGCATTTT. It is translated as CASSIQGLPTEPQHF.

The rearrangement uses TRBV2 and TRBJ2-1; a weak D match, TRBD2 (5 bases). The CDR3 sequence is 14 residues long. Per the germline V gene, CDR1 is SNHLY and CDR2 is FYNNEI. Trimming removed 4 bases from V and 6 bases from J, with 13 bases in between. This CDR3 is CASSVPILVNEQFF. The CDR3 DNA is TGTGCCAGCAGTGTTCCTATACTAGTCAATGAGCAGTTCTTC.

This chain connects TRBV15 to TRBJ1-1; D uncertain. V was clipped by 1 base and J by 5 bases, with 11 bases between them. In germline, CDR1 is LNHNV, CDR2 YYDKDF (reference sequence). The CDR3 is 14 residues long. CDR3 nucleotides: TGTGCCACCAGCAGAGGCGGGGTAGGGACTGAAGCTTTCTTT. Translating gives CATSRGGVGTEAFF.

V usage is TRBV24-1 and J usage is TRBJ1-1; 9 bases map to TRBD1. J gave up 5 bases and V 4 bases, and 7 bases lay outside the gene matches. Germline lookup yields CDR1 KGHDR and CDR2 SFDVKD. The length of the CDR3 is 15 residues. For the CDR3, the DNA is TGTGCCACCAGTGACTCACAGGGGGCGCGAACTGAAGCTTTCTTT. This gives the protein CATSDSQGARTEAFF.

The DNA of the CDR3 is TGCAGTGGGGGAACGTTCAACGAGCAGTACTTC. Translated: CSGGTFNEQYF. The rearrangement joins TRBV29-1 to TRBJ2-7; D possibly uses TRBD1 or TRBD2 (5 bases each). Germline assignment: CDR1 SQVTM and CDR2 ANQGSEA. This CDR3 comprises 11 residues.

In this sample, this clonotype turned up a few times. The rearrangement joins TRBV10-2 to TRBJ2-1; TRBD1 matches at 7 bases. Germline CDR1 and CDR2: WSHSY and SAAADI. The V gene end was trimmed by 11 bases and the J gene end by 3 bases; junction bases not matched to a gene: 10. This CDR3 has 14 amino acids. CDR3 loop: CAVLNRGYYNEQFF. CDR3 nucleotide sequence: TGCGCCGTCCTAAACAGGGGCTACTACAATGAGCAGTTCTTC.

The chain links TRBV7-9 to TRBJ2-1; D gene uncertain. V gave up 8 bases and J gave up 3 bases, with 8 bases separating them. Germline CDR1 reads SEHNR; CDR2 reads FQNEAQ (reference sequence). The CDR3 is 12 amino acids. The CDR3 DNA follows: TGTGCCAGCCGGCAGGACTACAATGAGCAGTTCTTC. This encodes CASRQDYNEQFF.

The sample holds many counts of this clonotype. The J gene is TRBJ2-3, the V gene TRBV4-1, with unresolved D. CDR1 and CDR2 from the germline V gene are MGHRA and YSYEKL. V was cut by 4 bases and J by 4 bases, with 9 bases left in between. The CDR3 runs to 13 residues. In DNA form, the CDR3 reads TGCGCCAGCAGCCCGGGTTCCGCAGATACGCAGTATTTT. It specifies CASSPGSADTQYF.

This chain connects TRBV19 to TRBJ2-3; D is possibly TRBD1 or TRBD2 (5 bases each). CDR1 is LNHDA, CDR2 SQIVND, per germline (reference sequence). The CDR3 loop spans 16 amino acids. V lost 4 bases and J 0 bases, leaving 14 bases between the germline ends. The CDR3 loop reads CASSRGTVWSTDTQYF. In DNA form, the CDR3 reads TGTGCCAGTAGTAGGGGGACCGTCTGGAGCACAGATACGCAGTATTTT.

In this sample, this clonotype turned up a few times. The rearrangement uses TRBV7-9 and TRBJ2-1; TRBD1 matches at 7 bases. CDR1 is SEHNR, CDR2 FQNEAQ, per germline (reference sequence). V trimming: 5 bases; J trimming: 10 bases; junction bases outside the gene matches: 14. The CDR3 sequence is 15 residues long. CDR3 region: CASSQERDSKPEQFF. CDR3 coding DNA: TGTGCCAGCAGCCAAGAGAGGGACAGCAAGCCCGAGCAGTTCTTC.

This clonotype occurred a few times. The J gene is TRBJ2-1, the V gene TRBV7-2; 9 bases fit TRBD2. This CDR3 is 15 amino acids long. Germline V gene data show CDR1 as SGHTA and CDR2 as FQGNSA. The ends lost 3 bases at V and 8 bases at J; junction bases unmatched: 8. The CDR3 region is CASSFSGRSFHEQFF. The CDR3 DNA reads as TGTGCCAGCAGCTTTAGCGGGAGAAGTTTCCATGAGCAGTTCTTC.

This clonotype was picked up a small number of times. The rearrangement joins TRBV2 to TRBJ2-5, with D possibly TRBD2 on 5 matching bases. The germline V and J ends were trimmed by 7 bases and 7 bases, with 13 bases remaining between them. CDR1 SNHLY and CDR2 FYNNEI come from the germline V gene. This CDR3 has 12 residues. The CDR3 DNA is TGTGCCAGCATGGAGGAATTCGGGACCCAGTACTTC. It translates to CASMEEFGTQYF.

This sequence joins TRBV6-6 and TRBJ1-3, with D unresolved. The CDR3 sequence is 14 residues long. CDR1 MNHNY and CDR2 SVGAGI come from the germline V gene (reference sequence). Trimming stripped 6 bases from V and 0 bases from J, with 9 bases between. Here the CDR3 reads CASRTLSSGNTIYF. The CDR3 nucleotides read TGTGCCAGCAGGACCCTGAGCTCTGGAAACACCATATATTTT.

This clonotype has a handful of counts. This chain links TRBV27 with TRBJ1-2; 11 positions match TRBD1. The CDR3 contains 14 residues. Unmatched junction bases numbered 6, after V lost 5 bases and J lost 7 bases. Germline CDR1 and CDR2: MNHEY and SMNVEV (reference sequence). The CDR3 bases are TGTGCCAGCAGTCCGTGGACAGGGGGCACTGGCTACACCTTC. Its translation is CASSPWTGGTGYTF.

This clonotype was observed a handful of times. This sequence joins TRBV7-9 and TRBJ1-1; 7 positions agree with TRBD1. Trimming removed 7 bases from V and 2 bases from J; junction bases left unmatched: 7. The length of the CDR3 is 14 residues. Germline CDR1 reads SEHNR; CDR2 reads FQNEAQ (reference sequence). Here the CDR3 DNA reads TGTGCCAGCAATACCCAGGGGGTTAACACTGAAGCTTTCTTT. Its translation is CASNTQGVNTEAFF.

The sample holds a few counts of this clonotype. This chain links TRBV2 with TRBJ2-1, with 7 bases identical to TRBD2. This CDR3 is built from 12 residues. Looked up from germline, CDR1 is SNHLY and CDR2 is FYNNEI. After removal of 4 bases from V and 8 bases from J, the junction contained 2 bases not matched to a gene. CDR3 sequence (DNA): TGTGCCAGCAGTGGGACTAGTCATGAGCAGTTCTTC. As protein: CASSGTSHEQFF.

The rearrangement links TRBV7-2 to TRBJ2-1, with 13 bases lining up with TRBD2. After removal of 1 base from V and 9 bases from J, the junction contained 3 bases not matched to a gene. The CDR3 loop spans 15 amino acids. CDR1 and CDR2 from the germline V gene are SGHTA and FQGNSA. The CDR3 loop reads CASSLGLAGGAEQFF. The CDR3 DNA reads TGTGCCAGCAGCTTAGGACTAGCGGGAGGTGCTGAGCAGTTCTTC.

This chain joins TRBV11-1 and TRBJ2-6; D remains unclear. V was shortened by 6 bases and J by 0 bases, with 6 bases between the two germline ends. The CDR3 loop spans 14 amino acids. CDR1 SGHAT and CDR2 FQDESV come from the germline V gene (reference sequence). The CDR3 is CASSSYSGANVLTF. The CDR3 coding sequence is TGTGCCAGCAGTTCATACTCTGGGGCCAACGTCCTGACTTTC.

This chain joins TRBV2 and TRBJ1-2; 7 bases line up with TRBD1. Germline lookup yields CDR1 SNHLY and CDR2 FYNNEI. The CDR3 runs to 14 residues. With V trimmed by 3 bases and J by 8 bases, 9 bases remained unmatched. For the CDR3, the DNA is TGTGCCAGCAGTGAGCACCAACAGGGACAGGGCTACACCTTC. Translation gives CASSEHQQGQGYTF.

This rearrangement joins TRBV7-6 to TRBJ2-1; no clear D gene. CDR3 length equals 15 residues. Germline V CDR1 and CDR2: SGHVS, FNYEAQ. With 2 bases removed from V and 0 bases from J, the gap between germline ends came to 8 bases. The CDR3 region has the DNA TGTGCCAGCAGCTTAACATCAAGCTCCTACAATGAGCAGTTCTTC. Amino acids: CASSLTSSSYNEQFF.

V and J are TRBV7-8 and TRBJ1-5; 7 bases map to TRBD1. V lost 4 bases to trimming and J lost 0 bases; unmatched junction nucleotides: 12. The length of the CDR3 is 18 residues. Germline V gives CDR1 SGHVS, CDR2 FQNEAQ. CDR3 loop: CASSWVQGSLNSNQPQHF. CDR3 DNA sequence: TGTGCCAGCAGCTGGGTACAGGGGTCTTTGAATAGCAATCAGCCCCAGCATTTT.